This TCR beta chain comes out of a study of shared clonotypes between healthy human individuals. Measured with immunoSEQ multiplex PCR; TCRdb has only the in-frame clones, and not every one. The sample carries approximately 100,000 clones, roughly 66% recorded once. Germline CDR1 is MDHEN and CDR2 is SYDVKM. Trimming stripped 9 bases from V and 10 bases from J, with 10 bases between. CDR3 length: 10 amino acids. Sequenced: memory CD8+ T cells sorted from blood. Regarding subset: CD45RO+ cells pooled with CCR7-negative TemRA cells. This receptor was taken from a woman in her 30s in good health. This rearrangement joins TRBV28 to TRBJ2-1; no reliable D call. CDR3 nucleotide sequence: TGTGCCAGTGGGCGGCCCGAGCAGTTCTTC. Encoded protein: CASGRPEQFF.